This T cell receptor beta chain originates from a study of graft-versus-host responses after intestinal transplantation (dated by TCRdb to the early 2020s). About the investigation overall: Recipients received multivisceral, liver-intestinal, or isolated intestinal transplants. All recipients received anti-thymocyte globulin induction followed by maintenance tacrolimus and steroids for three to four years. After intestinal transplantation, graft-versus-host and host-versus-graft alloreactive T cell clones in the graft, circulation and bone marrow were tracked using bulk TCR-beta CDR3 sequencing. Alloreactive clones were identified by sequencing pre-transplant mixed lymphocyte reaction products and comparing them with unstimulated pre-transplant donor and recipient T cells. A cohort of approximately 23 intestinal transplant recipients, including one retransplant, was enrolled, and a few patients lacking pretransplant specimens were excluded. Donor T cell macrochimerism was defined as a peak of at least 4% donor T cells among recipient peripheral blood mononuclear cells. Rather than going through the commercial service, samples from a few later patients were sequenced in-house on an Illumina MiSeq and processed with MiXCR. The research as a whole found: GvH clones were detected in recipient bone marrow, and some of these GvH clones were observed earlier in ileal mucosa or blood, consistent with an intestinal mucosal origin. Early after transplant, peak levels of circulating GvH clones were found to be associated with declines in HvG clones. The conclusions were limited by the relatively low number and heterogeneity of the intestinal transplant patients. In patients with donor T cell macrochimerism, the allografts had high GvH to HvG T cell clonal ratios.

V sheds 11 bases and J sheds 3 bases, leaving 14 bases between their ends. From the cysteine up to the phenylalanine, the CDR3 has a length of 12 residues. This entry keeps only the CDR3 DNA: 36 bases, framed from base 1. CDR1 and CDR2, looked up from the germline V gene, are ENHRY and SYGVKD. Concerning this clone: Which antigen it targets is not known. Base qualities are not recorded, but no much larger clone differs from it by a single base.

This sample's time point label indicates: cells obtained before transplantation from donor or recipient. CD3+CD4+ and CD3+CD8+ populations were FACS-sorted from unstimulated pre-transplant donor and recipient cells taken from spleen or lymph nodes. Library method: the immunoSEQ multiplex PCR assay. In most patients, genomic DNA was isolated using the Qiagen DNeasy Blood and Tissue Kit and sent frozen to Adaptive Biotechnologies for TCR sequencing. For most patients, genomic DNA was subjected to high-throughput TCR-beta CDR3 sequencing by Adaptive Biotechnologies. Per the source publication's procedure: Adaptive's ImmunoSEQ software was the source of the TCR sequencing data for around 20 patients, while a few other patients were processed with MiXCR and VDJtools. To correct CD4 versus CD8 sorting errors, any sequence found in both subsets at a frequency ratio below 5:1 was removed. CDR3 nucleotide sequences shared between donor and recipient were removed because their origin could not be assigned. At least 2-fold expansion over unstimulated cells and a minimum CFSE-low frequency of 0.002% (template counts) or 0.001% (read counts) were required for clones to be classified as alloreactive. A clone was considered mappable if detected in the sequenced pre-transplant spleen, lymph node, or MLR CFSE-low populations of the donor or recipient. Cumulative frequency of alloreactive clones was calculated as a percentage of all sequences weighted by copy number. Not all clones reach the TCRdb copy of this immuneACCESS table, which keeps in-frame sequences only. Checked studies attribute under half of the gap to unresolved V genes and leave the rest unexplained. That table furnishes V, J and clone size, whereas the DNA furnished D and trimming. A total of approximately 90,000 clones appear in this sample, roughly 90% of them only once. The ten largest clones take up 0.28% of the sample.

The source material was unstimulated CD4+ T cells sorted from spleen or lymph node cells, sampled before transplant. The sequence joins TRBV10-3 to TRBJ2-7, with TRBD1 perhaps the D gene, on 6 matching bases. This clonotype was sampled from a human donor who was the organ donor for an intestinal transplant. The sequenced DNA: TGTGCCTCACAGGGTAACGACTACGAGCAGTACTTC. Translation gives CASQGNDYEQYF.